This T cell receptor beta chain stems from a study of T-cell memory formation after mild COVID-19. Study overall: Largely donor-specific TCR clusters were found.

V was trimmed by 7 bases and J by 0 bases, leaving 13 bases between them. CDR3 length: 15 amino acids. Per germline, CDR1 SNHLY and CDR2 FYNNEI. TCRdb re-called the 5' RACE reads through MiXCR, storing one row per CDR3 protein. The data contain 70,000 to 100,000 distinct CDR3 sequences, about 15% of them singletons. J is TRBJ1-5 and V is TRBV2; D uncertain. The clonotype comes from a man between 18 and 29 years old who had mild COVID-19 (a few samples of this study predate the infection). Cell type and time point are not known. Sequencing was done on a sample of PBMCs or a T cell subset sorted from them (not recorded which). CDR3 bases: TGTGCCAGCATCCGTACACCATATAGCAATCAGCCCCAGCATTTT. Amino acid sequence: CASIRTPYSNQPQHF.